These 32 T cell receptor beta chains were all obtained from the same sample, sequenced in a study of shared clonotypes between healthy human individuals. The table came from immunoSEQ multiplex PCR; TCRdb's copy has only in-frame clones and leaves some out. In the table there are about 2.4 million clones, 80% to 95% of which are singletons. Sequencing used naive CD4+ T cells from PBMCs. Specified subset: CD45RA+ positively selected. These receptors all stem from a man aged 18 to 30 in good health. Some clones in this sample may be carry-over from other donors' samples.

This sequence joins TRBV5-1 and TRBJ1-5; perhaps TRBD1 as D (5 bases). The germline V gene has CDR1 SGHRS and CDR2 YFSETQ. V was pared by 3 bases and J by 2 bases, with 12 bases between. This CDR3 spans 15 amino acids. The CDR3 here is CASSYLGGGNQPQHF. CDR3 bases: TGCGCCAGCAGCTACCTGGGGGGAGGCAATCAGCCCCAGCATTTT.

This clone was seen once. The V call is TRBV2, the J call TRBJ1-2; no definite D call. The CDR3 extends over 12 amino acids. From germline, CDR1 is SNHLY and CDR2 FYNNEI. V shed 3 bases and J shed 2 bases, with 4 bases lying between them. The CDR3 loop reads CASSDKNYGYTF. As DNA, the CDR3 is TGTGCCAGCAGTGACAAAAACTATGGCTACACCTTC. The whole variable domain, filled in from reference TRBV2 and TRBJ1-2, reads EPEVTQTPSHQVTQMGQEVILRCVPISNHLYFYWYRQILGQKVEFLVSFYNNEISEKSEIFDDQFSVERPDGSNFTLKIRSTKLEDSAMYFCASSDKNYGYTFGSGTRLTVV.

The CDR3 region has the DNA TGTGCCAGCAGTTTATGGCTAGCGGGAGGAAATGAGCAGTTCTTC. Its translation is CASSLWLAGGNEQFF. V is TRBV28 and J is TRBJ2-1; 11 bases are shared with TRBD2. The CDR3 length is 15 residues. Germline V gene sequence: CDR1 MDHEN, CDR2 SYDVKM. The V segment lost 0 bases and the J segment 7 bases; nucleotides outside the gene matches: 2.

This sequence joins TRBV27 and TRBJ2-1, with 7 bases lining up with TRBD2. V lost 5 bases and J lost 5; bases outside the gene matches: 3. The germline CDR1 and CDR2 sequences are MNHEY and SMNVEV (reference sequence). The CDR3 runs to 13 residues. CDR3 DNA sequence: TGTGCCAGCAGTCCGACTAGCAACAATGAGCAGTTCTTC. Translation gives CASSPTSNNEQFF.

The V gene is TRBV7-2, the J gene TRBJ2-7, with D maybe TRBD2 (5 bases). The V end was cut by 5 bases, the J end by 2 bases, with 22 bases between. Germline CDR1 SGHTA, CDR2 FQGNSA. This CDR3 has 17 residues. CDR3 in DNA: TGTGCCAGCAGCCCGGAGGACGGTTGGTACTGGCCCTACGAGCAGTACTTC. It yields the protein CASSPEDGWYWPYEQYF.

The chain is built from TRBV7-8 and TRBJ2-1; TRBD2 is a possible D gene (5 bases). The CDR3 extends over 14 amino acids. The germline V gene has CDR1 SGHVS and CDR2 FQNEAQ. The V end lost 5 bases, the J end lost 4 bases, and 12 bases lay between the germline ends. CDR3: CASSEERHYNEQFF. The CDR3 DNA is TGTGCCAGCAGCGAAGAGCGGCATTACAATGAGCAGTTCTTC.

The V gene is TRBV2, the J gene TRBJ2-2; D uncertain. V shed 7 bases and J shed 6 bases, with 6 bases lying between them. This CDR3 spans 11 amino acids. Germline V gene data show CDR1 as SNHLY and CDR2 as FYNNEI. DNA of the CDR3: TGTGCCAGCAAGGTTGCCGGGGAGCTGTTTTTT. It specifies CASKVAGELFF.

This clone was found once. J is TRBJ2-5 and V is TRBV7-9; 10 bases match TRBD2. The J call is doubtful: the DNA matches TRBJ2-7 better. Germline V gives CDR1 SEHNR, CDR2 FQNEAQ (reference sequence). CDR3 length equals 15 residues. The DNA for the CDR3 is TGTGCCAGCAGCTTATCTAGCGGGAGTTCCTACGAGCAGTACTTC. This codes for CASSLSSGSSYEQYF.

In regard to this clone: Within the sample, other DNA sequences also encode this same CDR3. This chain joins TRBV18 and TRBJ2-2, with D uncertain. Deletions cut 0 bases from V and 6 bases from J, with 8 bases between. CDR3 length equals 14 residues. Germline-derived CDR1 and CDR2 are KGHSH and LQKENI. CDR3 DNA: TGTGCCAGCTCACCACCGTCGTCACCCGGGGAGCTGTTTTTT. Translating gives CASSPPSSPGELFF.

The chain combines TRBV5-1 with TRBJ2-1, with D tentatively TRBD1 (6 bases). Germline loops: CDR1 SGHRS, CDR2 YFSETQ. The V end lost 2 bases, the J end lost 5 bases, and 11 bases lay between the germline ends. The CDR3 is made up of 14 amino acids. CDR3 sequence (DNA): TGCGCCAGCAGCTTCGGACAGAGCAACAATGAGCAGTTCTTC. Translating gives CASSFGQSNNEQFF.

The V call is TRBV2, the J call TRBJ2-1, with a weak D call TRBD2 (5 bases). V shed 7 bases and J shed 0 bases, with 13 bases lying between them. Per germline, CDR1 SNHLY and CDR2 FYNNEI. The length of the CDR3 is 15 residues. As DNA, the CDR3 is TGTGCCAGCAAGACGGGGATTGGCTCCTACAATGAGCAGTTCTTC. This gives the protein CASKTGIGSYNEQFF.

The gene calls are TRBV19 and TRBJ2-1; 8 bases map to TRBD1. The CDR3 spans 17 residues. V trimming: 1 base; J trimming: 4 bases; junction bases outside the gene matches: 9. Germline CDR1 LNHDA, CDR2 SQIVND (reference sequence). The DNA of the CDR3 is TGTGCCAGTAGTATAGTCTGGCAGGGGGCAAATTACAATGAGCAGTTCTTC. This encodes CASSIVWQGANYNEQFF.

This clone was detected a few times. The junction departs from the called germline gene at one end, perhaps through a read error. The chain recombines TRBV29-1 with TRBJ1-3, with D possibly being TRBD1 (5 bases). Germline lookup yields CDR1 SQVTM and CDR2 ANQGSEA. The CDR3 contains 9 residues. DNA of the CDR3: TGCAGCGTTGAGGGGGAAGGGAATTTT. Translating gives CSVEGEGNF. Based on the CDR3 plus reference TRBV29-1 and TRBJ1-3, the full variable domain is SAVISQKPSRDICQRGTSLTIQCQVDSQVTMMFWYRQQPGQSLTLIATANQGSEATYESGFVIDKFPISRPNLTFSTLTVSNMSPEDSSIYLCSVEGEGNFGEGSWLTVV.

The chain is built from TRBV5-1 and TRBJ1-4, with D possibly being TRBD1 (5 bases). Germline lookup yields CDR1 SGHRS and CDR2 YFSETQ. V lost 2 bases to trimming and J lost 6 bases, with 11 bases between them. The CDR3 extends over 14 amino acids. CDR3 nucleotide sequence: TGCGCCAGCAGCTTATGGGGGTCTGATGAAAAACTGTTTTTT. Its protein product is CASSLWGSDEKLFF.

This clone has only one observation. This chain connects TRBV5-1 to TRBJ2-7; 8 bases line up with TRBD2. CDR3 length: 15 amino acids. V gave up 0 bases and J gave up 4 bases; unmatched junction bases: 6. Germline V lookup: CDR1 SGHRS, CDR2 YFSETQ. CDR3 nucleotides: TGCGCCAGCAGCTTGGGCCAGCGGGAGCAATACGAGCAGTACTTC. Translation: CASSLGQREQYEQYF. Full variable domain (rest looked up from reference TRBV5-1 and TRBJ2-7): KAGVTQTPRYLIKTRGQQVTLSCSPISGHRSVSWYQQTPGQGLQFLFEYFSETQRNKGNFPGRFSGRQFSNSRSEMNVSTLELGDSALYLCASSLGQREQYEQYFGPGTRLTVT.

As to this clone: Other nucleotide sequences from this sample produce the same CDR3. The CDR3 DNA sequence: TGTGCCAGCAGTTTTCGAGGGAACTATGGCTACACCTTC. Its protein product is CASSFRGNYGYTF. The chain is built from TRBV27 and TRBJ1-2, with D unclear. From germline, CDR1 is MNHEY and CDR2 SMNVEV (reference sequence). This CDR3 comprises 13 residues. V was cut by 3 bases and J by 2 bases, with 7 bases left in between.

This chain joins TRBV7-7 and TRBJ1-1, with 9 positions matching TRBD1. The CDR3 runs to 15 residues. Looked up from germline, CDR1 is SSHAT and CDR2 is FNYEAQ (reference sequence). V lost 5 bases and J lost 2; bases outside the gene matches: 6. Here the CDR3 reads CASSPLTGGNTEAFF. The CDR3 DNA reads TGTGCCAGCAGCCCATTAACAGGGGGCAACACTGAAGCTTTCTTT.

The chain is built from TRBV5-4 and TRBJ2-1, with TRBD2 matching 7 bases. Unmatched junction bases numbered 13, after V lost 4 bases and J lost 6 bases. Per germline, CDR1 SGHNT and CDR2 YYREEE (reference sequence). The CDR3 totals 16 residues. The CDR3 sequence: CASSPPTSPGANEQFF. The CDR3 region has the DNA TGTGCCAGCAGCCCCCCGACTAGCCCCGGGGCCAATGAGCAGTTCTTC.

As for this clone: The sample has other DNA sequences that encode this CDR3 too. This chain connects TRBV15 to TRBJ2-3; 11 bases line up with TRBD2. The J segment lost 4 bases and the V segment lost 0 bases, leaving 6 bases of the junction unmatched. This CDR3 spans 17 amino acids. CDR1 and CDR2 from the germline V gene are LNHNV and YYDKDF (reference sequence). The CDR3 sequence is CATSRDYPSGRPDTQYF. The CDR3 region has the DNA TGTGCCACCAGCAGAGATTACCCTAGCGGGAGGCCAGATACGCAGTATTTT.

This rearrangement joins TRBV7-2 to TRBJ2-1; 8 nucleotides align to TRBD2. The germline gives CDR1 SGHTA, CDR2 FQGNSA. This CDR3 comprises 14 residues. The V gene end was trimmed by 4 bases and the J gene end by 6 bases; junction bases not matched to a gene: 5. The CDR3 sequence: CASSSELAANEQFF. Here the CDR3 DNA reads TGTGCCAGCAGCTCCGAACTAGCGGCCAATGAGCAGTTCTTC.

This clone was recorded once. The rearrangement uses TRBV2 and TRBJ2-2, with TRBD1 matching 9 bases. The V gene end was trimmed by 1 base and the J gene end by 5 bases; junction bases not matched to a gene: 2. CDR3 size: 15 residues. Germline V gives CDR1 SNHLY, CDR2 FYNNEI. The DNA of the CDR3 is TGTGCCAGCAGTGAAGACAGGGGGCCGACCGGGGAGCTGTTTTTT. Encoded protein: CASSEDRGPTGELFF.

V is TRBV9 and J is TRBJ2-7, with D possibly being TRBD1 (5 bases). This CDR3 spans 14 amino acids. Germline V gives CDR1 SGDLS, CDR2 YYNGEE. Trimming pared 0 bases from V and 5 bases from J, leaving 12 bases between. In DNA, the CDR3 is TGTGCCAGCAGCGTAGTTGGGGCCTCGGACGAGCAGTACTTC. Translated, it gives CASSVVGASDEQYF.

The chain uses TRBV19 and TRBJ1-5; 9 bases are a match to TRBD1. This CDR3 contains 18 residues. The germline gives CDR1 LNHDA, CDR2 SQIVND (reference sequence). The V gene end was trimmed by 0 bases and the J gene end by 2 bases; junction bases not matched to a gene: 8. CDR3 coding DNA: TGTGCCAGTAGTATAGATGTTGGGACAGGGTATGGCAATCAGCCCCAGCATTTT. Translation gives CASSIDVGTGYGNQPQHF. Drawing the rest from reference TRBV19 and TRBJ1-5, the complete variable domain is DGGITQSPKYLFRKEGQNVTLSCEQNLNHDAMYWYRQDPGQGLRLIYYSQIVNDFQKGDIAEGYSVSREKKESFPLTVTSAQKNPTAFYLCASSIDVGTGYGNQPQHFGDGTRLSIL.

The gene calls are TRBV25-1 and TRBJ2-7, with 8 bases lining up with TRBD1. This CDR3 region has 14 residues. Germline V CDR1 and CDR2: MGHDK, SYGVNS. The junction had 6 bases not matched to a gene; V was cut back by 6 bases and J by 2 bases. CDR3 in amino acids: CASRRTGIAYEQYF. In DNA form, the CDR3 reads TGTGCCAGCAGAAGGACAGGGATTGCCTACGAGCAGTACTTC.

This chain uses TRBV7-3 with TRBJ1-6, with TRBD1 matching 8 bases. Germline V gives CDR1 SGHTA, CDR2 FQGTGA. The length of the CDR3 is 15 residues. Unmatched junction bases numbered 7, after V lost 4 bases and J lost 8 bases. This chain's CDR3 is CASSSQPGQDSPLHF. CDR3 in DNA: TGTGCCAGCAGCTCCCAACCGGGACAGGATTCACCCCTCCACTTT.

The gene calls are TRBV4-2 and TRBJ2-7, with 10 bases aligning to TRBD2. The junction had 12 bases not matched to a gene; V was cut back by 0 bases and J by 4 bases. Germline V gene lookup returns CDR1 LGHNA and CDR2 YNFKEQ. The CDR3 length is 18 residues. The CDR3 protein is CASSQETSLAGVDYEQYF. CDR3 DNA: TGTGCCAGCAGCCAAGAAACTTCCCTAGCGGGAGTAGATTACGAGCAGTACTTC.

The CDR3 DNA reads as TGTGCCAGCAGTTTTTCCCAGGGCCAAGAGACCCAGTACTTC. Protein: CASSFSQGQETQYF. The chain couples TRBV28 to TRBJ2-5; D perhaps matches TRBD1 (5 bases). The V gene's germline CDR1 is MDHEN and CDR2 SYDVKM. This CDR3 is built from 14 residues. Trimming took 3 bases from V and 1 from J, leaving 9 bases between them.

This clone was seen only once. The J gene is TRBJ2-3, the V gene TRBV15, with D maybe TRBD1 (6 bases). The CDR3 length is 14 residues. Trimming removed 1 base at V and 4 bases at J, with 9 bases between. Germline CDR1 reads LNHNV; CDR2 reads YYDKDF (reference sequence). CDR3 amino acids: CATSRGTAADTQYF. CDR3 DNA sequence: TGTGCCACCAGCAGAGGGACAGCTGCAGATACGCAGTATTTT. Full variable domain (missing parts from reference TRBV15 and TRBJ2-3): DAMVIQNPRYQVTQFGKPVTLSCSQTLNHNVMYWYQQKSSQAPKLLFHYYDKDFNNEADTPDNFQSRRPNTSFCFLDIRSPGLGDTAMYLCATSRGTAADTQYFGPGTRLTVL.

In this sample, this clone turned up a few times. The chain recombines TRBV2 with TRBJ2-7; 9 nucleotides match TRBD1. In germline, CDR1 is SNHLY, CDR2 FYNNEI. The CDR3 is 15 amino acids. Unmatched junction bases numbered 12, after V lost 8 bases and J lost 4 bases. The CDR3 region has the DNA TGTGCCAGCGGAGGCCGGGACAGGGCCTCATACGAGCAGTACTTC. Amino acid sequence: CASGGRDRASYEQYF.

This clone was counted between two and nine times. The rearrangement links TRBV4-2 to TRBJ1-1; possibly TRBD1 for D (5 bases). The V gene lost 5 bases and the J gene lost 5 bases, with 18 bases spanning the gap. The CDR3 contains 15 residues. From germline, CDR1 is LGHNA and CDR2 YNFKEQ. The CDR3 sequence: CASSELRQSSTEAFF. The CDR3 nucleotides are TGTGCCAGCAGCGAACTACGACAGTCCTCGACTGAAGCTTTCTTT.

The rearrangement joins TRBV6-5 to TRBJ2-7; D remains unclear. CDR1 MNHEY and CDR2 SVGAGI come from the germline V gene. V lost 0 bases, J lost 4 bases, and 7 bases lay in between. CDR3 length: 13 residues. DNA of the CDR3: TGTGCCAGCAGTTACTCCCCTAAATACGAGCAGTACTTC. Amino acid sequence: CASSYSPKYEQYF.

Notes on this clone: The identical CDR3 is also encoded by other nucleotide sequences in the sample. The rearrangement uses TRBV5-4 and TRBJ2-2, with 8 positions matching TRBD1. Germline V gene lookup returns CDR1 SGHNT and CDR2 YYREEE (reference sequence). The CDR3 consists of 14 residues. V shed 4 bases, J shed 1 base, and the junction held 0 bases outside the gene matches. CDR3 bases: TGTGCCAGCAGCGGACAGGGGAACACCGGGGAGCTGTTTTTT. This encodes CASSGQGNTGELFF.